Listed below are T cell receptor beta chains from one sample, sequenced in a study of tumor and adjacent non-tumor tissue in lung cancer. TCRdb re-analysed the multiplex PCR reads in MiXCR, keeping a single row per CDR3 protein. The sample comprises over 110,000 distinct CDR3 sequences, 60% to 70% of which are singletons, and around a sixth rests with the top ten. The sequenced sample was lung tumor tissue. These receptors were obtained from a man in his sixties with small cell lung cancer. Both conserved end residues are part of each CDR3. A D gene is named only where the DNA matches it firmly. Some rows mark clone size as missing; the rest say once, few, many or name a class of expanded clone.

V gene	clone size	J gene	D gene	CDR3 protein	CDR3 DNA
TRBV11-2	many	TRBJ2-1	TRBD2	CASGASGPYNEQFF	TGTGCCAGCGGGGCTAGCGGGCCCTACAATGAGCAGTTCTTC
TRBV12-5	-	TRBJ2-3	-	CASGWDGTDTQYF	TGTGCTAGTGGTTGGGACGGCACAGATACGCAGTATTTT
TRBV11-2	-	TRBJ2-1	TRBD2	CASSSQGLAGRPSNEQFF	TGTGCCAGCAGCTCTCAAGGACTAGCGGGAAGGCCAAGCAATGAGCAGTTCTTC
TRBV6-5	-	TRBJ1-2	TRBD1	CTSSPQDRVHGYTF	TGTACCAGCAGTCCCCAGGACAGGGTACATGGCTACACGTTC
TRBV11-3	-	TRBJ2-2	-	CASSYQNTGELFF	TGTGCCAGCAGCTACCAGAACACGGGGGAGCTGTTTTTT
TRBV28	few	TRBJ1-1	-	CASRDTYTEAFF	TGTGCCAGCAGGGACACCTACACTGAAGCTTTCTTT
TRBV11-3	-	TRBJ2-7	-	CASSLDYSDTLEQYF	TGTGCCAGCAGCTTAGATTACAGCGACACACTCGAGCAGTACTTC
TRBV20-1	-	TRBJ2-3	-	CSVGGQTTDAQYF	TGCAGTGTAGGGGGGCAGACCACAGATGCGCAGTATTTT
TRBV11-2	-	TRBJ2-2	-	CASSYQRNTGELVF	TGTGCCAGCAGCTACCAGCGTAACACCGGGGAGCTGGTTTTT
TRBV4-1	-	TRBJ2-2	TRBD1	CVSSRTGGSTGELFF	TGCGTCAGCAGCCGGACAGGGGGAAGCACCGGGGAGCTGTTTTTT
TRBV4-1	-	TRBJ2-2	TRBD2	CASSRVSGLAGGNTGELFF	TGCGCCAGCAGCCGAGTCTCGGGACTAGCGGGAGGGAACACCGGGGAGCTGTTTTTC
TRBV6-1	-	TRBJ2-7	TRBD2	CASKVGLTSGSERFF	TGTGCCAGCAAAGTTGGGCTGACTAGCGGCTCCGAGCGGTTCTTC
TRBV10-3	-	TRBJ2-2	-	CAISTRLVANPGELFF	TGTGCCATCAGTACGAGACTAGTAGCGAACCCCGGGGAGCTGTTTTTT
TRBV6-6	-	TRBJ2-1	TRBD2	CASSYSQLAGGSEQFF	TGTGCCAGCAGTTACTCTCAACTAGCGGGAGGTTCTGAGCAGTTCTTC
TRBV6-5	-	TRBJ2-7	-	CVSSLTPIYGKQYF	TGTGTCAGCAGTTTGACTCCCATCTATGGTAAGCAGTACTTC
TRBV28	few	TRBJ2-2	-	CASSFGGWTGELFF	TGTGCCAGCAGTTTCGGGGGTTGGACCGGGGAGCTGTTTTTT
TRBV11-2	-	TRBJ1-2	-	CAISLDMEVTTLYGYTF	TGTGCCATAAGCTTAGATATGGAAGTGACGACCCTCTATGGCTACACCTTC
TRBV10-3	many	TRBJ1-2	TRBD1	CAISEDRDRDFYGYTF	TGTGCCATCAGTGAAGACCGGGACAGGGATTTTTATGGCTACACCTTC
TRBV24-1	-	TRBJ2-1	TRBD2	CATSDPSQAGGSEQLF	TGTGCCACGAGTGACCCCTCCCAAGCGGGAGGTAGTGAGCAGCTCTTC
TRBV5-1	-	TRBJ2-6	TRBD1	CASSPGTGAGANVLTF	TGCGCCAGCAGCCCGGGAACAGGGGCTGGGGCCAACGTCCTGACTTTC
TRBV6-5	many	TRBJ2-2	TRBD1	CASRPDRGWTGELFF	TGTGCCAGCAGACCGGACAGGGGTTGGACCGGGGAGCTGTTTTTT
TRBV11-2	-	TRBJ1-1	-	CASNSKQGPRINAEAFF	TGTGCCAGCAATTCAAAGCAGGGGCCAAGGATAAACGCTGAAGCTTTCTTT
TRBV20-1	-	TRBJ2-1	TRBD1	CSARDWQGDYNEQFF	TGCAGTGCTAGAGATTGGCAGGGGGATTACAATGAGCAGTTCTTC
TRBV5-5	-	TRBJ1-2	-	CASSLDMFGYTF	TGTGCCAGCAGCCTCGACATGTTCGGCTACACCTTC
TRBV5-1	few	TRBJ1-1	-	CASSLVTMNTEAFF	TGCGCCAGCAGCTTGGTGACCATGAACACTGAAGCTTTCTTT
TRBV5-6	-	TRBJ2-5	-	CASSLQGLVIQYF	TGTGCCAGCAGCTTGCAGGGTTTGGTGATCCAGTACTTC
TRBV6-2/TRBV6-3	many	TRBJ2-5	-	CASSYSGLSGETQYF	TGTGCCAGCAGTTACTCGGGTCTCTCAGGAGAGACCCAGTACTTC
TRBV20-1	once	TRBJ2-4	TRBD2	CSVKPGLAGGGKAKNIQYF	TGCAGTGTTAAGCCGGGACTAGCGGGAGGGGGAAAAGCCAAAAACATTCAGTACTTC
TRBV7-9	-	TRBJ1-4	TRBD1	CASSLAGQNEKLFF	TGTGCCAGCAGCTTAGCGGGACAGAATGAAAAACTGTTTTTT
TRBV12-3/TRBV12-4	many	TRBJ2-1	TRBD2	CASNRPGLAGVDEQFF	TGTGCCAGCAACAGACCCGGACTAGCGGGAGTGGATGAGCAGTTCTTC
TRBV4-2	-	TRBJ1-3	-	CASSPGGRSLKRGNTIYF	TGTGCCAGCAGCCCGGGAGGTAGGTCCTTGAAGCGAGGAAACACCATATATTTT
TRBV12-3/TRBV12-4	few	TRBJ2-3	-	CASMGTDTQYF	TGTGCCAGCATGGGCACGGATACGCAGTATTTT
TRBV20-1	-	TRBJ2-3	-	CSAGLAAARTDTEYF	TGCAGTGCCGGCCTGGCTGCCGCTCGCACAGATACGGAGTATTTT
TRBV6-6	-	TRBJ2-5	-	CASSYSTPGMGEAQYF	TGTGCCAGCAGTTACAGTACCCCCGGCATGGGGGAGGCCCAGTACTTC
TRBV11-2	many	TRBJ2-3	-	CASSSAVTDTQYF	TGTGCCAGCAGCTCCGCGGTCACAGATACGCAGTATTTT
TRBV4-2	-	TRBJ1-6	-	CASSQADSPHRF	TGTGCCAGCAGCCAAGCGGATTCACCCCACCGCTTT
TRBV20-1	-	TRBJ2-1	TRBD2	CSAPQLAGAYSEQFF	TGCAGTGCTCCGCAACTAGCGGGAGCCTACAGTGAGCAGTTCTTC
TRBV6-2/TRBV6-3	-	TRBJ1-2	-	CVSRYDRNYGYTF	TGTGTCAGTAGATACGACAGGAACTATGGCTACACCTTC
TRBV11-2	-	TRBJ1-1	-	CANSLGGWTEAFF	TGCGCCAACAGCTTAGGCGGGTGGACTGAAGCTTTCTTT
TRBV11-2	many	TRBJ2-3	-	CASSLWAAGTDTQYF	TGTGCCAGCAGCTTATGGGCCGCAGGCACAGATACGCAGTATTTT
TRBV12-3/TRBV12-4	-	TRBJ2-1	-	CASSLLFLGTRAYIEQFF	TGTGCCAGCAGTTTACTTTTTCTTGGGACAAGGGCCTACATTGAGCAGTTCTTC
TRBV5-6	few	TRBJ2-3	-	CASSLVQRLGFDTQYF	TGTGCCAGCAGCTTGGTGCAGAGACTGGGATTTGATACGCAGTATTTT
TRBV5-5	-	TRBJ2-3	-	CASTLGGQGSDTQYF	TGTGCCAGCACCCTGGGGGGGCAGGGTTCAGATACGCAGTATTTT
TRBV11-3	-	TRBJ2-1	TRBD2	CAISSGLTGGPYNDQFF	TGTGCCATCAGCTCGGGACTAACGGGAGGGCCCTACAATGATCAGTTCTTC
TRBV20-1	many	TRBJ2-4	-	CSARTGVNGNIQYF	TGCAGTGCCCGGACGGGAGTCAACGGGAACATTCAGTACTTC
TRBV5-8	many	TRBJ1-2	TRBD1	CASSYGTARGYGYTF	TGTGCCAGCAGCTACGGGACAGCCCGGGGCTATGGCTACACCTTC
TRBV14	-	TRBJ2-1	TRBD2	CASSQDYITSGRKGNEQFF	TGTGCCAGCAGCCAAGATTATATCACTAGCGGGAGGAAGGGCAATGAGCAGTTCTTC
TRBV18	-	TRBJ2-3	-	CASSPQTSRSTDTQYF	TGTGCCAGTTCACCTCAAACTAGCAGAAGCACAGATACGCAGTATTTT
TRBV11-1	-	TRBJ2-7	-	CASSLNQGSYERYF	TGTGCCAGCAGCTTAAACCAGGGATCCTACGAGCGGTACTTC
TRBV5-1	once	TRBJ2-3	TRBD2	CASRARGVSTDTHYF	TGCGCCAGCAGGGCTCGGGGGGTCAGCACAGATACGCATTATTTT
TRBV20-1	-	TRBJ2-3	TRBD2	CSVEGLVGSDTQYF	TGCAGTGTCGAGGGACTAGTTGGCTCAGATACGCAGTATTTT
TRBV12-3/TRBV12-4	-	TRBJ1-2	-	CASSFPSRATYGHTF	TGTGCCAGCAGTTTCCCATCTCGGGCCACCTATGGCCACACCTTC
TRBV11-3	once	TRBJ2-1	TRBD2	CGSSSGLAGGTYNEQFF	TGTGGCAGCAGCTCGGGACTAGCGGGAGGGACATACAATGAGCAGTTCTTC
TRBV11-2	-	TRBJ2-1	TRBD2	CASSLLTSGNNDEQFF	TGTGCCAGCAGCTTGTTGACTAGCGGGAATAACGATGAGCAGTTCTTC
TRBV20-1	many	TRBJ1-2	TRBD1	CSARLARGTAYTF	TGCAGTGCTAGACTCGCCAGGGGGACAGCCTACACCTTC